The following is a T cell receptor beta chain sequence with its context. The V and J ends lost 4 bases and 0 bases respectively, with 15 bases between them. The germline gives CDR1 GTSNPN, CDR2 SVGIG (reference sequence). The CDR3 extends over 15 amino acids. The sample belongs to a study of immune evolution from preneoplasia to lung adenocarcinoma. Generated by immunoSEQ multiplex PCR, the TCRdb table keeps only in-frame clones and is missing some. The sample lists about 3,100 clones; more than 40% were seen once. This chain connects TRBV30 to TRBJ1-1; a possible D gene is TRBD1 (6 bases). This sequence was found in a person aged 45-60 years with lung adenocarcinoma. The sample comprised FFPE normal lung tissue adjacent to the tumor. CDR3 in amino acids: CAWNAPEGVNTEAFF. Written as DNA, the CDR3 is TGTGCCTGGAATGCCCCCGAGGGGGTGAACACTGAAGCTTTCTTT.